Below are 27 T cell receptor beta chains sequenced from a single sample in a study of beta chain features in type 1 diabetes. Sequencing targeted expressed TCRB transcripts, as all isolated RNA had been reverse transcribed. The protocol was immunoSEQ multiplex PCR, while the TCRdb copy is restricted to in-frame clones and leaves out a portion. The sample shows 850,000 to 900,000 clones, 15% to 20% of them seen only once. The material sequenced was naive CD4+ T cells from blood. The source is a woman under 30 in good health.

The rearrangement joins TRBV10-2 to TRBJ2-7; 7 bases fit TRBD1. Trimming removed 2 bases from V and 1 base from J; junction bases left unmatched: 5. Looked up from germline, CDR1 is WSHSY and CDR2 is SAAADI. The CDR3 loop spans 15 amino acids. The CDR3 DNA follows: TGCGCCAGCAGTGAGCTGGGACAGCTTTCCTACGAGCAGTACTTC. Its protein product is CASSELGQLSYEQYF.

CDR3: CASSDPNPVTEAFF. CDR3 in DNA: TGTGCCAGCAGTGATCCCAATCCAGTCACTGAAGCTTTCTTT. This chain connects TRBV2 to TRBJ1-1; D is unclear. V dropped 3 bases and J dropped 4 bases, with 12 bases sitting between them. CDR3 size: 14 residues. The germline gives CDR1 SNHLY, CDR2 FYNNEI.

The rearrangement uses TRBV28 and TRBJ2-7, with unresolved D. The CDR3 is 14 amino acids. Trimming removed 6 bases from V and 9 bases from J, with 21 bases in between. Germline V lookup: CDR1 MDHEN, CDR2 SYDVKM. The CDR3 spells CASSLGDGRALQYF. The CDR3 DNA reads as TGTGCCAGCAGCCTTGGGGATGGCCGGGCTCTGCAGTACTTC.

J is TRBJ2-1 and V is TRBV7-2, with D perhaps assigned TRBD1 or TRBD2 (5 bases each). Germline lookup yields CDR1 SGHTA and CDR2 FQGNSA. The CDR3 is made up of 12 amino acids. Trimming left V 5 bases short and J 10 bases short, with 12 bases between. The CDR3 nucleotides are TGTGCCAGCAGCCAAGAGGGGATAGAGCAGTTCTTC. Residues: CASSQEGIEQFF.

The chain has TRBV7-2 and TRBJ2-7; D unclear. The ends were cut back, 3 bases at V and 0 bases at J, with 9 bases in the middle. This CDR3 contains 14 residues. CDR1 and CDR2 (germline): SGHTA, FQGNSA. The CDR3 DNA is TGTGCCAGCAGCTTGGGATCTCACTCCTACGAGCAGTACTTC. This translates into CASSLGSHSYEQYF.

About this clone: Additional DNA sequences in this sample encode the identical CDR3. The rearrangement joins TRBV7-2 to TRBJ2-7; TRBD1 agrees at 8 bases. The CDR3 extends over 13 amino acids. Germline V gene data show CDR1 as SGHTA and CDR2 as FQGNSA. V gave up 3 bases and J gave up 3 bases; unmatched junction bases: 1. CDR3 residues: CASSLDRVYEQYF. Written as DNA, the CDR3 is TGTGCCAGCAGCTTGGACAGGGTCTACGAGCAGTACTTC.

The V call is TRBV4-3, the J call TRBJ1-4; D call uncertain. This CDR3 spans 14 amino acids. The ends were cut back, 0 bases at V and 8 bases at J, with 10 bases in the middle. Germline CDR1 reads LGHNA; CDR2 reads YSLEER. The CDR3 coding sequence is TGCGCCAGCAGCCAAGATGGGTTTAGGGAAAAACTGTTTTTT. The encoded protein is CASSQDGFREKLFF.

This clone was counted only a few times. This CDR3 reads CASSLRGAGEGSSTDTQYF. The DNA of the CDR3 is TGTGCCAGCAGCCTAAGGGGAGCGGGAGAAGGTTCTAGCACAGATACGCAGTATTTT. V and J are TRBV7-3 and TRBJ2-3, with 8 bases matching TRBD2. Unmatched junction bases numbered 16, after V lost 5 bases and J lost 0 bases. CDR3 length: 19 residues. Germline CDR1 reads SGHTA; CDR2 reads FQGTGA.

Only a few counts were recorded for this clone. This chain links TRBV28 with TRBJ1-5, with 9 bases matching TRBD1. V dropped 2 bases and J dropped 6; count of bases not matched to a gene: 2. Germline V gene lookup returns CDR1 MDHEN and CDR2 SYDVKM. The length of the CDR3 is 14 residues. This chain's CDR3 is CASSLTGGVQPQHF. DNA for the CDR3: TGTGCCAGCAGTTTAACAGGGGGCGTTCAGCCCCAGCATTTT.

This clone came up a few times. The DNA of the CDR3 is TGCAGTGCGGCAGACCAAGAGACCCAGTACTTC. Its protein is CSAADQETQYF. The chain combines TRBV20-1 with TRBJ2-5; no clear D gene. This CDR3 region has 11 residues. V was shortened by 6 bases and J by 0 bases, with 5 bases between the two germline ends. CDR1 is DFQATT, CDR2 SNEGSKA, per germline (reference sequence).

There are a few counts of this clone. The rearrangement links TRBV2 to TRBJ2-7; TRBD2 might be the D (6 bases). Trimming removed 6 bases from V and 3 bases from J, with 15 bases in between. CDR1 is SNHLY and CDR2 is FYNNEI in the germline V gene. The CDR3 runs 14 residues. The DNA of the CDR3 is TGTGCCAGCAGCGGGACTTTACCATTCTACGAGCAGTACTTC. Protein sequence: CASSGTLPFYEQYF.

The chain combines TRBV9 with TRBJ2-5; no definite D call. V was shortened by 4 bases and J by 0 bases, with 10 bases between the two germline ends. This CDR3 has 14 residues. CDR1 SGDLS and CDR2 YYNGEE come from the germline V gene. The chain's CDR3 is CASSFSQNQETQYF. The CDR3 DNA reads TGTGCCAGCAGCTTTAGCCAGAACCAAGAGACCCAGTACTTC.

This clone was counted a few times. The chain uses TRBV19 and TRBJ2-1; 8 bases align to TRBD1. V shed 6 bases, J shed 5 bases, and the junction held 3 bases outside the gene matches. From germline, CDR1 is LNHDA and CDR2 SQIVND (reference sequence). The CDR3 contains 13 residues. The CDR3 sequence is CASRETGDNEQFF. For the CDR3, the DNA is TGTGCCAGTAGGGAGACAGGGGACAATGAGCAGTTCTTC.

This clone showed up just once. The CDR3 sequence is CASSLVSGGSYEQYF. DNA for the CDR3: TGTGCCAGCAGCTTAGTTAGCGGAGGGTCCTACGAGCAGTACTTC. The J gene is TRBJ2-7, the V gene TRBV7-2, with D possibly matching TRBD2 (6 bases). V was trimmed by 1 base and J by 1 base, leaving 11 bases between them. Germline loops: CDR1 SGHTA, CDR2 FQGNSA. The CDR3 is 15 residues long.

In its sample, this clone was seen a few times. This chain links TRBV7-9 with TRBJ2-2; D gene ambiguous. Germline V gene sequence: CDR1 SEHNR, CDR2 FQNEAQ (reference sequence). The germline V and J ends were trimmed by 6 bases and 4 bases, with 12 bases remaining between them. This CDR3 spans 14 amino acids. In DNA form, the CDR3 reads TGTGCCAGCAGTTTTTCCTCGAGCACCGGGGAGCTGTTTTTT. This gives the protein CASSFSSSTGELFF. The full variable domain, rest sourced from reference TRBV7-9 and TRBJ2-2, is DTGVSQNPRHKITKRGQNVTFRCDPISEHNRLYWYRQTLGQGPEFLTYFQNEAQLEKSRLLSDRFSAERPKGSFSTLEIQRTEQGDSAMYLCASSFSSSTGELFFGEGSRLTVL.

In nucleotides, the CDR3 is TGCAGCGTCGAGGGAAATCACAATGAGCAGTTCTTC. Encoded protein: CSVEGNHNEQFF. The gene calls are TRBV29-1 and TRBJ2-1, with D maybe TRBD2 (5 bases). This CDR3 spans 12 amino acids. V was cut by 6 bases and J by 5 bases, with 11 bases left in between. Germline V CDR1 and CDR2: SQVTM, ANQGSEA.

A few counts support this clone. Other DNA sequences in the same sample also yield this CDR3. V gene TRBV18 combines with J gene TRBJ2-5; D is uncertain. There are 12 residues in the CDR3. V lost 6 bases and J lost 3, with 8 bases in between. Per the germline V gene, CDR1 is KGHSH and CDR2 is LQKENI. In DNA, the CDR3 is TGTGCCAGCTCGCCGGAAGAAGAGACCCAGTACTTC. Its translation is CASSPEEETQYF.

The chain is built from TRBV9 and TRBJ2-1; TRBD1 might be the D (6 bases). Germline CDR1 is SGDLS and CDR2 is YYNGEE. V was cut by 4 bases and J by 0 bases, with 11 bases left in between. The CDR3 consists of 15 residues. The CDR3 protein is CASSPTGSSYNEQFF. CDR3 in DNA: TGTGCCAGCAGCCCTACAGGGAGCTCCTACAATGAGCAGTTCTTC.

V gene TRBV5-1 combines with J gene TRBJ2-3; 9 bases align to TRBD1. Germline V gene data show CDR1 as SGHRS and CDR2 as YFSETQ. With V trimmed by 4 bases and J by 0 bases, 9 bases remained unmatched. CDR3 size: 17 residues. The CDR3 sequence: CASSRFGQGTSTDTQYF. The CDR3 DNA is TGCGCCAGCAGCCGCTTCGGACAGGGGACTAGCACAGATACGCAGTATTTT.

The table lists this clone with a few counts. This rearrangement joins TRBV7-9 to TRBJ1-1, with 11 bases aligning to TRBD1. The germline CDR1 and CDR2 sequences are SEHNR and FQNEAQ (reference sequence). Trimming took 3 bases from V and 8 from J; bases not matched to a gene: 14. The CDR3 consists of 17 residues. The CDR3 bases are TGTGCCAGCAGCTTTCACTACTACCCGGGACAGGGGGTGGAAGCTTTCTTT. Amino acid sequence: CASSFHYYPGQGVEAFF.

This clone has just a few counts. The rearrangement links TRBV6-5 to TRBJ1-5; no firm D call. Trimming removed 6 bases from V and 0 bases from J, with 12 bases in between. The CDR3 is made up of 15 amino acids. Germline V lookup: CDR1 MNHEY, CDR2 SVGAGI. The CDR3 protein is CASSMDPYSNQPQHF. The CDR3 DNA reads as TGTGCCAGCAGCATGGATCCCTATAGCAATCAGCCCCAGCATTTT.

There are a few counts of this clone. J is TRBJ2-1 and V is TRBV7-9, with D unresolved. Germline V gives CDR1 SEHNR, CDR2 FQNEAQ (reference sequence). With 5 bases removed from V and 11 bases from J, the gap between germline ends came to 16 bases. The CDR3 covers 13 residues. The CDR3 nucleotides are TGTGCCAGCAGCCAACCGGCCACAAAGAAGCAGTTCTTC. It specifies CASSQPATKKQFF.

This clone was seen a few times. The chain recombines TRBV29-1 with TRBJ2-5; a weak D match, TRBD1 (6 bases). Germline V lookup: CDR1 SQVTM, CDR2 ANQGSEA. The V and J ends lost 8 bases and 5 bases respectively, with 24 bases between them. The CDR3 extends over 15 amino acids. The CDR3 DNA sequence: TGCAGCACCAAGGGGGTGCGTAGGGATGTGGAGACCCAGTACTTC. Translated: CSTKGVRRDVETQYF.

In this sample, this clone turned up a few times. V usage is TRBV7-2 and J usage is TRBJ2-2, with D maybe TRBD2 (6 bases). CDR3 length: 15 residues. The germline V and J ends were trimmed by 8 bases and 0 bases, with 13 bases remaining between them. CDR1 is SGHTA, CDR2 FQGNSA, per germline. The CDR3 region is CASRLRGANTGELFF. CDR3 DNA: TGTGCCAGCCGGCTACGCGGGGCGAACACCGGGGAGCTGTTTTTT.

The chain uses TRBV10-3 and TRBJ2-1; tentatively, D is TRBD1 (6 bases). Trimming removed 9 bases at V and 0 bases at J, with 12 bases between. The germline CDR1 and CDR2 sequences are ENHRY and SYGVKD. The CDR3 extends over 14 amino acids. The CDR3 loop is CAIGQSSSYNEQFF. As DNA, the CDR3 is TGTGCCATAGGACAGTCGAGCTCCTACAATGAGCAGTTCTTC.

This chain connects TRBV27 to TRBJ2-7; the match to TRBD1 covers 11 bases. CDR1 is MNHEY and CDR2 is SMNVEV in the germline V gene (reference sequence). V shed 6 bases and J 5 bases; nucleotides not matched to a gene: 6. The CDR3 runs to 14 residues. This CDR3 reads CASRGQGVSHEQYF. The CDR3 DNA reads as TGTGCCAGCAGGGGACAGGGGGTAAGCCACGAGCAGTACTTC.

A few counts support this clone. The chain is built from TRBV2 and TRBJ2-5, with D hard to call. Germline-derived CDR1 and CDR2 are SNHLY and FYNNEI. This CDR3 has 12 residues. Trimming took 3 bases from V and 5 from J, leaving 7 bases between them. DNA of the CDR3: TGTGCCAGCAGTGAGTTAACGGAGACCCAGTACTTC. This encodes CASSELTETQYF.